This TCR beta chain was found in a study of shared clonotypes between healthy human individuals. Sequencing used immunoSEQ multiplex PCR; TCRdb keeps in-frame clones, though not all of them. Among approximately 2.1 million clones, just over 90% were seen once, and the ten largest hold 0.35% to 0.45%. Germline lookup yields CDR1 ENHRY and CDR2 SYGVKD. Germline trimming cut 10 bases from V and 2 bases from J; bases unmatched to any gene: 11. CDR3 size: 15 residues. The source of this sequence is a man between 18 and 35 years old in good health. Some clones in this sample may be carry-over from other donors' samples. Material for sequencing was naive CD4+ T cells from PBMCs. Described subset: CD45RA+ positively selected. This chain uses TRBV10-3 with TRBJ1-1, with TRBD1 matching over 9 bases. CDR3 in amino acids: CAKHRDREGNTEAFF. CDR3 DNA sequence: TGTGCCAAGCACCGGGACAGGGAAGGAAACACTGAAGCTTTCTTT.